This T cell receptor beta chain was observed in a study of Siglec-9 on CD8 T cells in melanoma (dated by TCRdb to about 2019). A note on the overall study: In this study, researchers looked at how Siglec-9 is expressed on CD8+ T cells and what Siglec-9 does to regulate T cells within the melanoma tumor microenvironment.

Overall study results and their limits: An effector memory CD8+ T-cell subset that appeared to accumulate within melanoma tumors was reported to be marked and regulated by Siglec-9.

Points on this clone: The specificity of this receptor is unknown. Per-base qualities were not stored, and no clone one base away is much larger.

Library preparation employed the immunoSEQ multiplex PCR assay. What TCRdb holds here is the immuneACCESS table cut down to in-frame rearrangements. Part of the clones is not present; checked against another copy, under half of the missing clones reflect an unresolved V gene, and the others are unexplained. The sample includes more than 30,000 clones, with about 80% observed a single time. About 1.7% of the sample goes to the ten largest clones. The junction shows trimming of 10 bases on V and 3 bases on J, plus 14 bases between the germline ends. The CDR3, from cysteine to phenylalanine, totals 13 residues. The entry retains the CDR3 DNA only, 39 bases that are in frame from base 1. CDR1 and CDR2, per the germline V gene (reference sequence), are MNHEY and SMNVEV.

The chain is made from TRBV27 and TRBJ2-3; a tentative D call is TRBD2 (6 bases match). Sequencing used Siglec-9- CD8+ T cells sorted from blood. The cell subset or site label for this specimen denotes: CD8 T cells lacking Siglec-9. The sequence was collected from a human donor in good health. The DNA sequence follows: TGTGCCACCAACGGCGGAGGGACAGATACGCAGTATTTT. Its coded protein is CATNGGGTDTQYF.